Each of the 27 T cell receptor beta chains below was sequenced from the same sample in a study of cytomegalovirus exposure and HLA in healthy donors. The PCR used 60 Vbeta and 13 Jbeta primers. Method: immunoSEQ multiplex PCR; TCRdb's copy keeps in-frame clones and lacks some. This table has roughly 180,000 clones, 65% to 85% appearing once. Sample: PBMCs. These receptors all come from a woman aged 45-59 years in good health and CMV-seropositive.

This CDR3 reads CASRNGGLETQYF. In nucleotides, the CDR3 is TGTGCCAGCAGGAACGGGGGGCTGGAGACCCAGTACTTC. V usage is TRBV25-1 and J usage is TRBJ2-5; tentatively, D is TRBD2 (7 bases). The CDR3 runs 13 residues. The germline gives CDR1 MGHDK, CDR2 SYGVNS. Trimming stripped 6 bases from V and 5 bases from J, with 13 bases between.

The J gene is TRBJ2-1, the V gene TRBV7-3; 10 nucleotides align to TRBD2. The germline gives CDR1 SGHTA, CDR2 FQGTGA. Trimming removed 2 bases from V and 6 bases from J; junction bases left unmatched: 4. This CDR3 has 15 amino acids. The CDR3 DNA follows: TGTGCCAGCAGCTTAGGGGCTAGCGGGAGCAATGAGCAGTTCTTC. Its translation is CASSLGASGSNEQFF.

Comments on this clone: Other nucleotide sequences from this sample produce the same CDR3. The rearrangement joins TRBV7-2 to TRBJ2-3; 7 nucleotides match TRBD2. Unmatched junction bases numbered 5, after V lost 4 bases and J lost 1 base. The germline V gene has CDR1 SGHTA and CDR2 FQGNSA. The CDR3 has 15 amino acids. CDR3 region: CASSSLSGGTDTQYF. The CDR3 DNA sequence: TGTGCCAGCAGCTCACTGAGCGGGGGCACAGATACGCAGTATTTT.

This clone was counted once. This chain links TRBV19 with TRBJ1-2; possibly TRBD1 for D (5 bases). CDR3 length: 14 residues. Trimming stripped 7 bases from V and 2 bases from J, with 14 bases between. The germline CDR1 and CDR2 sequences are LNHDA and SQIVND (reference sequence). The CDR3 coding sequence is TGTGCCAGTAAACGTGCTCGGGGGAACTATGGCTACACCTTC. It translates to CASKRARGNYGYTF.

The chain employs TRBV6-6 and TRBJ2-5, with unresolved D. From germline, CDR1 is MNHNY and CDR2 SVGAGI (reference sequence). Trimming pared 4 bases from V and 7 bases from J, leaving 13 bases between. The CDR3 is 13 amino acids. CDR3 coding DNA: TGTGCCAGCAGTTTCGGTCCTTCGGGGACCCAGTACTTC. Amino acid sequence: CASSFGPSGTQYF.

The chain uses TRBV4-2 and TRBJ1-2; TRBD1 agrees at 9 bases. The trim removed 1 base at V and 2 bases at J, leaving 8 bases unmatched. Per germline, CDR1 LGHNA and CDR2 YNFKEQ. CDR3 size: 17 residues. The CDR3 DNA is TGTGCCAGCAGCCAAGCAGGATCCGGGACAGGGAACTATGGCTACACCTTC. It encodes CASSQAGSGTGNYGYTF.

V gene TRBV19 combines with J gene TRBJ1-1, with D possibly matching TRBD1 (5 bases). This CDR3 is 13 amino acids long. Looked up from germline, CDR1 is LNHDA and CDR2 is SQIVND (reference sequence). V was shortened by 3 bases and J by 10 bases, with 15 bases between the two germline ends. Written as DNA, the CDR3 is TGTGCCAGTAGTATTACGGGGGGAGGCCGAGCTTTCTTT. Protein: CASSITGGGRAFF.

The genes are TRBV9 and TRBJ2-3; D perhaps matches TRBD1 (5 bases). The CDR3 has 13 residues. CDR1 is SGDLS, CDR2 YYNGEE, per germline. Trimming removed 3 bases at V and 4 bases at J, with 9 bases between. CDR3 bases: TGTGCCAGCAGCGCCGTAGGGGCAGATACGCAGTATTTT. Protein: CASSAVGADTQYF.

This clone was counted a single time. The chain couples TRBV7-3 to TRBJ2-3; 10 bases match TRBD2. This CDR3 is built from 15 residues. Trimming took 4 bases from V and 5 from J; bases not matched to a gene: 6. From germline, CDR1 is SGHTA and CDR2 FQGTGA. The CDR3 loop reads CASSSPTSGVDTQYF. CDR3 sequence (DNA): TGTGCCAGCAGCTCCCCAACTAGCGGGGTAGATACGCAGTATTTT.

This clone was found once. The chain has TRBV6-1 and TRBJ1-2; 8 bases match TRBD1. This CDR3 region has 16 residues. Germline loops: CDR1 MNHNS, CDR2 SASEGT. V lost 3 bases and J lost 8; bases outside the gene matches: 14. The CDR3 bases are TGTGCCAGCAGTGACATGGAGGGACAGGCCGTTCAAGGCTACACCTTC. Its translation is CASSDMEGQAVQGYTF.

This clone was picked up a small number of times. The chain carries TRBV7-2 and TRBJ2-3; 11 bases match TRBD2. Germline V gene lookup returns CDR1 SGHTA and CDR2 FQGNSA. With 1 base clipped from V and 5 bases from J, the junction kept 5 bases outside the gene matches. This CDR3 has 16 residues. The CDR3 coding sequence is TGTGCCAGCAGCTTAGATAGCGGGGGGGCGATAGATACGCAGTATTTT. Encoded protein: CASSLDSGGAIDTQYF. The whole variable domain, filled in from reference TRBV7-2 and TRBJ2-3, reads GAGVSQSPSNKVTEKGKDVELRCDPISGHTALYWYRQSLGQGLEFLIYFQGNSAPDKSGLPSDRFSAERTGGSVSTLTIQRTQQEDSAVYLCASSLDSGGAIDTQYFGPGTRLTVL.

The chain has TRBV11-3 and TRBJ2-1; TRBD2 matches 9 bases. Germline trimming cut 5 bases from V and 4 bases from J; bases unmatched to any gene: 6. Germline CDR1 reads SGHNT; CDR2 reads YENEEA. The CDR3 has 15 amino acids. The CDR3, as DNA: TGTGCCAGCAGCCTCGGGACTAGCTTTTACAATGAGCAGTTCTTC. The encoded protein is CASSLGTSFYNEQFF.

This rearrangement joins TRBV29-1 to TRBJ1-2; TRBD1 agrees at 9 bases. V dropped 7 bases and J dropped 3; count of bases not matched to a gene: 6. The V gene's germline CDR1 is SQVTM and CDR2 ANQGSEA. The CDR3 totals 13 residues. The CDR3 reads CSAPDRGDYGYTF. The CDR3 bases are TGCAGCGCACCGGACAGGGGAGACTATGGCTACACCTTC.

V is TRBV7-2 and J is TRBJ1-1; D might be TRBD1 (5 bases). V was pared by 3 bases and J by 6 bases, with 17 bases between. From germline, CDR1 is SGHTA and CDR2 FQGNSA. The CDR3 runs 15 residues. The CDR3 bases are TGTGCCAGCAGCTTGGGAGGGGCCCTGTCGGCTGAAGCTTTCTTT. It encodes CASSLGGALSAEAFF.

The V gene is TRBV5-5, the J gene TRBJ1-5, with 9 bases aligning to TRBD1. This CDR3 region has 14 residues. The V gene end was trimmed by 3 bases and the J gene end by 6 bases; junction bases not matched to a gene: 4. Germline V gives CDR1 SGHKS, CDR2 YYEKEE (reference sequence). The CDR3 is CASSSGQGTQPQHF. The CDR3 DNA sequence: TGTGCCAGCAGCTCGGGACAGGGTACTCAGCCCCAGCATTTT. Combining the CDR3 with reference TRBV5-5 and TRBJ1-5 gives the whole variable domain DAGVTQSPTHLIKTRGQQVTLRCSPISGHKSVSWYQQVLGQGPQFIFQYYEKEERGRGNFPDRFSARQFPNYSSELNVNALLLGDSALYLCASSSGQGTQPQHFGDGTRLSIL.

V gene TRBV20-1 combines with J gene TRBJ2-7; D is possibly TRBD2 (6 bases). The CDR3 extends over 11 amino acids. Trimming removed 5 bases from V and 4 bases from J, with 9 bases in between. Germline CDR1 reads DFQATT; CDR2 reads SNEGSKA (reference sequence). This chain's CDR3 is CSAGTRYEQYF. CDR3 bases: TGCAGTGCTGGGACTCGGTACGAGCAGTACTTC.

The chain has TRBV9 and TRBJ2-7, with unresolved D. There are 15 residues in the CDR3. Germline V gene sequence: CDR1 SGDLS, CDR2 YYNGEE. Trimming pared 0 bases from V and 0 bases from J, leaving 10 bases between. CDR3 coding DNA: TGTGCCAGCAGCGTAGAATCCGGTAGCTCCTACGAGCAGTACTTC. Amino acid sequence: CASSVESGSSYEQYF. The entire variable domain, with the rest obtained from reference TRBV9 and TRBJ2-7, is as follows: DSGVTQTPKHLITATGQRVTLRCSPRSGDLSVYWYQQSLDQGLQFLIQYYNGEERAKGNILERFSAQQFPDLHSELNLSSLELGDSALYFCASSVESGSSYEQYFGPGTRLTVT.

This rearrangement joins TRBV11-2 to TRBJ1-1; D unclear. V lost 1 base, J lost 7 bases, and 4 bases lay in between. Germline V gene lookup returns CDR1 SGHAT and CDR2 FQNNGV. The CDR3 contains 11 residues. CDR3 sequence (DNA): TGTGCCAGCAGCTTAGCCAGTGAAGCTTTCTTT. Translating gives CASSLASEAFF.

The chain links TRBV19 to TRBJ1-1; TRBD1 agrees at 9 bases. The V segment lost 5 bases and the J segment 3 bases; nucleotides outside the gene matches: 7. This CDR3 is built from 15 residues. The germline V gene has CDR1 LNHDA and CDR2 SQIVND (reference sequence). This CDR3 reads CASSAPGQGDTEAFF. The CDR3, as DNA: TGTGCCAGTAGTGCCCCGGGACAGGGTGACACTGAAGCTTTCTTT.

The chain links TRBV7-9 to TRBJ1-2; 7 nucleotides line up with TRBD1. The CDR3 spans 12 residues. Per the germline V gene, CDR1 is SEHNR and CDR2 is FQNEAQ (reference sequence). J gave up 8 bases and V 5 bases, and 5 bases lay outside the gene matches. The CDR3 DNA follows: TGTGCCAGCAGCCCGGGAGGGGGCGGCTACACCTTC. Amino acid sequence: CASSPGGGGYTF.

This clone was seen a few times. This rearrangement joins TRBV18 to TRBJ1-1; D might be TRBD1 (6 bases). CDR3 size: 12 residues. The V gene's germline CDR1 is KGHSH and CDR2 LQKENI. V was cut by 7 bases and J by 8 bases, with 14 bases left in between. CDR3 protein: CASCLGAVEAFF. The CDR3 DNA is TGTGCCAGCTGTCTGGGGGCGGTCGAAGCTTTCTTT.

This clone was recorded at least ten times. V usage is TRBV6-5 and J usage is TRBJ2-2, with a possible D match to TRBD1 (5 bases). The CDR3 loop spans 13 amino acids. The germline gives CDR1 MNHEY, CDR2 SVGAGI. V lost 8 bases, J lost 6 bases, and 13 bases lay in between. The CDR3 reads CASEGVRAGELFF. DNA for the CDR3: TGTGCCAGCGAAGGGGTTAGGGCCGGGGAGCTGTTTTTT.

This clone was detected only once. The chain recombines TRBV9 with TRBJ1-1; D gene uncertain. Germline assignment: CDR1 SGDLS and CDR2 YYNGEE. With 4 bases removed from V and 9 bases from J, the gap between germline ends came to 16 bases. The CDR3 runs to 13 residues. In DNA, the CDR3 is TGTGCCAGCAGCTCCGAGGCGGGGTCGAAAGCTTTCTTT. Amino acid sequence: CASSSEAGSKAFF.

With respect to this clone: At one end, the junction sequence differs from germline, possibly due to a read error. Other DNA sequences within the sample encode an identical CDR3. The chain joins TRBV7-9 to TRBJ2-7; D is possibly TRBD2 (6 bases). CDR1 SEHNR and CDR2 FQNEAQ come from the germline V gene (reference sequence). The CDR3 runs 12 residues. CDR3 coding DNA: TGTTCCAGCAGCCCCGGGGGCTACGAGCAGTACTTC. It specifies CSSSPGGYEQYF.

On this clone itself: The sample holds other DNA sequences that translate to the same CDR3. This chain uses TRBV9 with TRBJ2-1; 13 positions match TRBD2. In germline, CDR1 is SGDLS, CDR2 YYNGEE. This CDR3 contains 15 residues. The J segment lost 6 bases and the V segment lost 4 bases, leaving 4 bases of the junction unmatched. The CDR3 protein is CASSPTSGRANEQFF. In DNA form, the CDR3 reads TGTGCCAGCAGCCCCACTAGCGGGAGGGCCAATGAGCAGTTCTTC.

The rearrangement joins TRBV5-1 to TRBJ2-1; no reliable D call. Trimming left V 1 base short and J 0 bases short, with 5 bases between. CDR1 and CDR2 from the germline V gene are SGHRS and YFSETQ. The CDR3 is 14 residues long. CDR3 bases: TGCGCCAGCAGCTTGCCGAGCTCCTACAATGAGCAGTTCTTC. It translates to CASSLPSSYNEQFF.

V and J are TRBV27 and TRBJ1-1; maybe TRBD1 (6 bases). The CDR3 is 15 amino acids. Germline V gene sequence: CDR1 MNHEY, CDR2 SMNVEV (reference sequence). Trimming left V 5 bases short and J 0 bases short, with 13 bases between. CDR3: CASSVRTGMNTEAFF. In DNA form, the CDR3 reads TGTGCCAGCAGTGTACGTACAGGGATGAACACTGAAGCTTTCTTT.